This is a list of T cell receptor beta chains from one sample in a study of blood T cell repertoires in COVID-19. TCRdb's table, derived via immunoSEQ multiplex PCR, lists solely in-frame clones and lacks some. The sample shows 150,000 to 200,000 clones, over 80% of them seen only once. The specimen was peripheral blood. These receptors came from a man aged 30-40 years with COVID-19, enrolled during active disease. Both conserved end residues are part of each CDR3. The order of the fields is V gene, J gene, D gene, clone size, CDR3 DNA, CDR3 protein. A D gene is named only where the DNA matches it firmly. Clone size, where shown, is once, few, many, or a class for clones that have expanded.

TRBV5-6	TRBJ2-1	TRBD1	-	TGTGCCAGCAGCTCCAGGGGACAGGGTAAAGGATGGGGTGAGCAGTTCTTC	CASSSRGQGKGWGEQFF
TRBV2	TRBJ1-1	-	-	TGTGCCAGCAGTGAAAGGGGGAGCACTGAAGCTTTCTTT	CASSERGSTEAFF
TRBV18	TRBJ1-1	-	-	TGTGCCAGCTCACCACGACGGATTGAGGCGAACACTGAAGCTTTCTTT	CASSPRRIEANTEAFF
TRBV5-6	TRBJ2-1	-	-	TGTGCCAGCAGCTTAGCGGGCATCTACAATGAGCAGTTCTTC	CASSLAGIYNEQFF
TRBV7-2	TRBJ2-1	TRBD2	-	TGTGCCAGCAGTCAAGCCGGACTCGTCGGGGGGAATGAGCAGTTCTTC	CASSQAGLVGGNEQFF
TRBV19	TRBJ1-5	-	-	TGTGCCAGTAGTAAGGGGCAGGAACAGCCCCAGCATTTT	CASSKGQEQPQHF
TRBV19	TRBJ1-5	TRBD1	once	TGTGCCAGTAGTCAAAGGACAGGGGCCGGTTGGCAGCCCCAGCATTTT	CASSQRTGAGWQPQHF
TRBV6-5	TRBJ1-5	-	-	TGTGCCAGCAACCCACAGGGTAGCAATCAGCCCCAGCATTTT	CASNPQGSNQPQHF
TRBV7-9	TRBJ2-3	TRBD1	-	TGTGCCAGCAGCGAACAGGGGGCAAGGGATACGCAGTATTTT	CASSEQGARDTQYF
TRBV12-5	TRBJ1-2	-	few	TGTGCTAGTGGTTTGTCGGCAGGGCCTTATGGCTACACCTTC	CASGLSAGPYGYTF
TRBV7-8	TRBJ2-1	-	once	TGTGTCAGCAGCTTAGTAACTATCGGCTACAATGAGCAGTTCTTC	CVSSLVTIGYNEQFF
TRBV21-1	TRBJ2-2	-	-	TGTGCCAGCAGCAAAAGTCACGGACAGGGCGGAACCGGGGAGCTGTTTTTT	CASSKSHGQGGTGELFF
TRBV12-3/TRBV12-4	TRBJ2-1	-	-	TGTGCCAGCAGTCCCGCGGGGGAGCAGTTCTTC	CASSPAGEQFF
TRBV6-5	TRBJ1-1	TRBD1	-	TGTGCCAGCAGGTACAGGGGCGGAAACACTGAAGCTTTCTTT	CASRYRGGNTEAFF
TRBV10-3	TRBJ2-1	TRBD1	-	TGTGCCATCGCCTCGGACAGGCACAATGAGCAGTTCTTC	CAIASDRHNEQFF
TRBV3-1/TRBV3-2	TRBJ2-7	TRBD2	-	TGTGCCAGCAGCTCCGCTGGCGGGAGGGCCTTGCAGTACTTC	CASSSAGGRALQYF
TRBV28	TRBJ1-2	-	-	TGTGCCAGCAACTCTCAGGGTGACTATGGCTACACCTTC	CASNSQGDYGYTF
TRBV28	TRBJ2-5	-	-	TGTGCCAGCAGTTTTAGGACTCTGGGGGAGACCCAGTACTTC	CASSFRTLGETQYF
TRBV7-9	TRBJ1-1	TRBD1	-	TGTGCCAGCAGCCAGGGACAGGGGACTAATCTTGAAGCTTTCTTT	CASSQGQGTNLEAFF
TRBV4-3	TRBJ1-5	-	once	TGCGCCAGCAGCCAAGACGACACTAGCAATCAGCCCCAGCATTTT	CASSQDDTSNQPQHF
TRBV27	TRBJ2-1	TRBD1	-	TGTGCCAGCAACAGGGGGCCCCCGAGCAATGAGCAGTTCTTC	CASNRGPPSNEQFF
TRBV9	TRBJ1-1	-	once	TGTGCCAGCAGCGTAACGCAGGGGAACACTGAAGCTTTCTTT	CASSVTQGNTEAFF
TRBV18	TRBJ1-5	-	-	TGTGCCAGCTCACCAGCCGGACTCAATCAGCCCCAGCATTTT	CASSPAGLNQPQHF
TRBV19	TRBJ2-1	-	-	TGTGCCAGTGCCGACAGCTCCTACAATGAGCAGTTCTTC	CASADSSYNEQFF
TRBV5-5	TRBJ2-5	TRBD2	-	TGTGCCAGCAAGCCGCGGGGGGGACAGAGACAAGAGACCCAGTACTTC	CASKPRGGQRQETQYF
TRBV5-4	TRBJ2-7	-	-	TGTGCCAGCAGCTTTGGGCCCCTAAGTCACTACGAGCAGTACTTC	CASSFGPLSHYEQYF
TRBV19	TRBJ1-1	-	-	TGTGCCAGTAGTATGAGGCAGAGTACTGAAGCTTTCTTT	CASSMRQSTEAFF
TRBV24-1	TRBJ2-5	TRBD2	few	TGTGCCACCAGCCCGGGACTAGACGAATGGGAGACCCAGTACTTC	CATSPGLDEWETQYF
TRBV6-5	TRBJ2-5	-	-	TGTGCCAGCAGTCTGCAGGGGAAAGAGACCCAGTACTTC	CASSLQGKETQYF
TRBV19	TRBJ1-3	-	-	TGTGCCAGTAGTACCGGGACAACAAACACCATATATTTT	CASSTGTTNTIYF
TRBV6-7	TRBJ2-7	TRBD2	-	TGTGCCAGCAGGCCCCGGCCGGGACGAGGGGAGGGGGAGCAGTACTTC	CASRPRPGRGEGEQYF
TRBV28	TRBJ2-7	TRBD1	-	TGTGCCAGCAGTTTACCAGGGGGCTCCGTCTACGAGCAGTACTTC	CASSLPGGSVYEQYF
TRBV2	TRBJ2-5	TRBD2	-	TGTGCCAGCGGGAGGGGTAGGGAGACCCAGTACTTC	CASGRGRETQYF
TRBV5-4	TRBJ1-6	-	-	TGTGCCAGCAGCGCCTCAGGGATGGCACCCCTCCACTTT	CASSASGMAPLHF
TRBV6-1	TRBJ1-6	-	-	TGTGCCAGCAGTGAATGGCCGACCTATAATTCACCCCTCCACTTT	CASSEWPTYNSPLHF
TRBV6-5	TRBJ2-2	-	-	TGTGCCAGCAGTTACGGGGGGATGGACACCGGGGAGCTGTTTTTT	CASSYGGMDTGELFF
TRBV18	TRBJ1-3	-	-	TGTGCCAGCTCACCACCGGGCGGCAGGGGATCTGGAAACACCATATATTTT	CASSPPGGRGSGNTIYF
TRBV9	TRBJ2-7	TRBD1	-	TGTGCCAGCAGCGTAAAGGGGACAGGGGGCGAGCAGTACTTC	CASSVKGTGGEQYF
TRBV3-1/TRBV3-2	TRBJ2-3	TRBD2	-	TGTGCCAGCAGCCATCTGGGGGGGGATACGCAGTATTTT	CASSHLGGDTQYF
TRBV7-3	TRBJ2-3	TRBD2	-	TGTGCCAGCAGCTTGGGACTACCAGGCACAGATACGCAGTATTTT	CASSLGLPGTDTQYF
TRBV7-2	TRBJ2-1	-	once	TGTGCCAGCAGCTTAGGGGGCGTTAAAGGTGAGCAGTTCTTC	CASSLGGVKGEQFF
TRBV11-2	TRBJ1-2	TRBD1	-	TGTGCCAGCAGCTCGGGACAGGGCTGGTTCTTCTATGGCTACACCTTC	CASSSGQGWFFYGYTF
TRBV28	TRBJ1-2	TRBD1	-	TGTGCCAGCACAGGGGGACAGGGAAATGCCTATGGCTACACCTTC	CASTGGQGNAYGYTF
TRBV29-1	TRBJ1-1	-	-	TGCAGCGTTGAAGCCCCACAGGTGTGGAACACTGAAGCTTTCTTT	CSVEAPQVWNTEAFF
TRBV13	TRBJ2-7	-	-	TGTGCCAGCTCCTCCGGGGGAGGCGAGACTTCCTACGAGCAGTACTTC	CASSSGGGETSYEQYF
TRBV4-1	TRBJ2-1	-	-	TGCGCCAGCAGCCAAGAAGAGGGAGTAGTCGAAGGGTCTCGTGAGCAGTTCTTC	CASSQEEGVVEGSREQFF
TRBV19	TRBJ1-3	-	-	TGTGCCAGTACCCCAGGGGTGGGAAACACCATATATTTT	CASTPGVGNTIYF
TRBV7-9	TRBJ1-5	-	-	TGTGCCAGCAGCTCCACGGGGAGTATCCTTCAGCCCCAGCATTTT	CASSSTGSILQPQHF
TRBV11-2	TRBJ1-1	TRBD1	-	TGTGCCAGCAGGCCCCCGGGACAGGGAGGGACTGAAGCTTTCTTT	CASRPPGQGGTEAFF
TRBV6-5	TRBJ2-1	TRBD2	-	TGTGCCAGCAGTCCCATAATTACTAGCGGCAATGAGCAGTTCTTC	CASSPIITSGNEQFF
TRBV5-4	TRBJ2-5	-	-	TGTGCCAGCAGCAGCGGACAGCAAGAGACCCAGTACTTC	CASSSGQQETQYF
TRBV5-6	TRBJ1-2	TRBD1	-	TGTGCCAGCAGCTTCATCGGCCAGGGGGATGGCTACACCTTC	CASSFIGQGDGYTF
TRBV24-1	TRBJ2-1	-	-	TGTGCCACCAGTGACCGGGATACAGGGACGAAGTACAATGAGCAGTTCTTC	CATSDRDTGTKYNEQFF